These T cell receptor beta chains were read from a single sample in a study of blood T cell repertoires in COVID-19. Measured with immunoSEQ multiplex PCR; TCRdb has only the in-frame clones, and not every one. Of fewer than 500,000 clones listed, around 88% are singletons. Material for sequencing was peripheral blood. The receptors shown here come from a woman aged 30 to 39 with acute or convalescent COVID-19. Each CDR3 is given with its conserved first and last residue. The D gene is left open where the match is weak. Clone size appears in some rows only: once, few, many, or a class for an expanded clone.

V: TRBV7-8; J: TRBJ2-3; D: -; size: -; DNA: TGTGCCAGCAGCTTAAAGGGCGTGACTACTAGCACAGATACGCAGTATTTT; CDR3: CASSLKGVTTSTDTQYF
V: TRBV5-1; J: TRBJ1-5; D: -; size: -; DNA: TGCGCCAGCAGCTTGGCAGGGCTAAGCAATCAGCCCCAGCATTTT; CDR3: CASSLAGLSNQPQHF
V: TRBV24-1; J: TRBJ2-1; D: TRBD1; size: -; DNA: TGTGCCACCAGTGATTCCAATGACAGGGTTCGCTACAATGAGCAGTTCTTC; CDR3: CATSDSNDRVRYNEQFF
V: TRBV10-3; J: TRBJ1-1; D: -; size: -; DNA: TGTGCCATCAGTCTAGACGGAAAGAACACTGAAGCTTTCTTT; CDR3: CAISLDGKNTEAFF
V: TRBV2; J: TRBJ1-1; D: -; size: -; DNA: TGTGCCAGCAATTACGGGAGGGAACCTGAAGCTTTCTTT; CDR3: CASNYGREPEAFF
V: TRBV7-9; J: TRBJ2-2; D: -; size: -; DNA: TGTGCCAGCAGCCCCACCCCGGCCGGGGAGCTGTTTTTT; CDR3: CASSPTPAGELFF
V: TRBV28; J: TRBJ2-1; D: -; size: -; DNA: TGTGCCAGCGCCGCCCTCCGGGGGAGCTCCTACAATGAGCAGTTCTTC; CDR3: CASAALRGSSYNEQFF
V: TRBV3-1/TRBV3-2; J: TRBJ1-1; D: -; size: -; DNA: TGTGCCAGCAGCTTAAGGGAGGAGAACACTGAAGCTTTCTTT; CDR3: CASSLREENTEAFF
V: TRBV18; J: TRBJ1-6; D: TRBD1; size: -; DNA: TGTGCCAGCTCAGAGGAGGACAGGGAGGATTCACCCCTCCACTTT; CDR3: CASSEEDREDSPLHF
V: TRBV18; J: TRBJ1-1; D: -; size: few; DNA: TGTGCCAGCTCACCAGGAACAGACGAAGCTTTCTTT; CDR3: CASSPGTDEAFF
V: TRBV10-2; J: TRBJ2-7; D: -; size: few; DNA: TGCGCCAGCAGTGAGAGTACTAGCTACGAGCAGTACTTC; CDR3: CASSESTSYEQYF
V: TRBV7-9; J: TRBJ2-7; D: TRBD2; size: -; DNA: TGTGCCAGCAGCCTCTGGACTAGCGGGTCTTACGAGCAGTACTTC; CDR3: CASSLWTSGSYEQYF
V: TRBV5-5; J: TRBJ2-7; D: -; size: -; DNA: TGTGCCAGCAGCTGGGGGGTACGGCAGGGTCGGTTATCCGAGCAGTACTTC; CDR3: CASSWGVRQGRLSEQYF
V: TRBV7-3; J: TRBJ2-7; D: -; size: -; DNA: TGTGCCAGCAGCTTAAACAGGTTCCACGAGCAGTACTTC; CDR3: CASSLNRFHEQYF
V: TRBV7-9; J: TRBJ1-6; D: TRBD1; size: -; DNA: TGTGCCAGCAGCTTTCACAGGGGAGCCGCTTATAATTCACCCCTCCACTTT; CDR3: CASSFHRGAAYNSPLHF
V: TRBV2; J: TRBJ2-2; D: TRBD1; size: -; DNA: TGTGCCAGCTTGGGACAGAGAAACACCGGGGAGCTGTTTTTT; CDR3: CASLGQRNTGELFF
V: TRBV12-3/TRBV12-4; J: TRBJ1-2; D: TRBD1; size: once; DNA: TGTGCCAGCACCCACAGGGGCGCTTATGGCTACACCTTC; CDR3: CASTHRGAYGYTF
V: TRBV7-7; J: TRBJ2-7; D: TRBD1; size: -; DNA: TGTGCCAGCAGTCCCGCCAGGGACAGGGGGCACTACGAGCAGTACTTC; CDR3: CASSPARDRGHYEQYF
V: TRBV7-9; J: TRBJ2-5; D: TRBD2; size: -; DNA: TGTGCCAGCAGCTTAGCGGGGTCGGGGGGGCGAGAGACCCAGTACTTC; CDR3: CASSLAGSGGRETQYF
V: TRBV25-1; J: TRBJ1-5; D: TRBD1; size: -; DNA: TGTGCCAGCAGTGAAGGGACAGCTAGCAATCAGCCCCAGCATTTT; CDR3: CASSEGTASNQPQHF
V: TRBV28; J: TRBJ2-1; D: TRBD1; size: -; DNA: TGTGCCAGCAGTCCACGGACAGGGAACTCTGAGCAGTTCTTC; CDR3: CASSPRTGNSEQFF
V: TRBV7-9; J: TRBJ1-5; D: -; size: few; DNA: TGTGCCAGCAGCTTAGGAGGTGAGCAGCCCCAGCATTTT; CDR3: CASSLGGEQPQHF
V: TRBV7-3; J: TRBJ2-1; D: -; size: few; DNA: TGTGCCAGCAGCCCAAAGTACGCCGGAGGGAATGAGCAGTTCTTC; CDR3: CASSPKYAGGNEQFF
V: TRBV6-2/TRBV6-3; J: TRBJ2-1; D: TRBD2; size: -; DNA: TGTGCCAGCAGTAGAGGACTAGCGGGGGGGCTCAATGAGCAGTTCTTC; CDR3: CASSRGLAGGLNEQFF
V: TRBV2; J: TRBJ2-3; D: TRBD2; size: once; DNA: TGTGCCAGCAGGCTCACTAGCGGGGGGACAGATACGCAGTATTTT; CDR3: CASRLTSGGTDTQYF
V: TRBV27; J: TRBJ2-7; D: -; size: -; DNA: TGTGCCAGCAGTTTAGGGTTTCTAGGAGGCGAGCAGTACTTC; CDR3: CASSLGFLGGEQYF
V: TRBV28; J: TRBJ2-5; D: -; size: -; DNA: TGTGCCAGCAGTTTACCCCCACAAGGGAGGTACCAAGAGACCCAGTACTTC; CDR3: CASSLPPQGRYQETQYF
V: TRBV7-2; J: TRBJ2-1; D: TRBD2; size: -; DNA: TGTGCCAGCAGCTTACAAGCGGGGGCTCTGTATGAGCAGTTCTTC; CDR3: CASSLQAGALYEQFF
V: TRBV30; J: TRBJ1-2; D: -; size: -; DNA: TGTGCCTGGGCTGACAACGATGGCTACACCTTC; CDR3: CAWADNDGYTF
V: TRBV10-2; J: TRBJ2-7; D: -; size: -; DNA: TGCGCCAGCAGTGATGGTAATAGGCAGGGCTCCTACGAGCAGTACTTC; CDR3: CASSDGNRQGSYEQYF
V: TRBV9; J: TRBJ2-3; D: -; size: -; DNA: TGTGCCAGCAGCCGAGGGGGAAGGGAAACAGATACGCAGTATTTT; CDR3: CASSRGGRETDTQYF